A single sample gave rise to the 3 T cell receptor beta chains below, sequenced in a study of T cells in Graves' hyperthyroidism and ophthalmopathy. RNA transcripts were the template for amplifying TCR beta CDR3 regions. When the TCR CDR3 underwent first-round RT-PCR, the HTBI primer set was used. TCRdb reprocessed the multiplex PCR reads via MiXCR and lists one record per CDR3 protein. The table has 350,000 or so distinct CDR3 sequences, roughly 21% seen once. Sequencing was carried out using blood. These receptors were obtained from a woman aged 50 to 60 with Graves' hyperthyroidism.

This chain joins TRBV27 and TRBJ2-5; TRBD1 agrees at 7 bases. CDR1 is MNHEY, CDR2 SMNVEV, per germline (reference sequence). V lost 2 bases and J lost 5; bases outside the gene matches: 8. This CDR3 is 15 amino acids long. The DNA of the CDR3 is TGTGCCAGCAGTTTAAGCCCCGGGACAGATGAGACCCAGTACTTC. Encoded protein: CASSLSPGTDETQYF.

This clonotype was seen ten or more times. The genes are TRBV29-1 and TRBJ2-1; weak D call: TRBD2 (5 bases). The CDR3 totals 12 residues. Per germline, CDR1 SQVTM and CDR2 ANQGSEA. V shed 3 bases and J shed 6 bases, with 9 bases lying between them. CDR3 loop: CSVDRAGNEQFF. DNA of the CDR3: TGCAGCGTTGATAGGGCGGGCAATGAGCAGTTCTTC.

This clonotype showed up many times. The chain uses TRBV25-1 and TRBJ2-7, with a tentative D call TRBD1 (5 bases). The CDR3 loop spans 14 amino acids. The germline CDR1 and CDR2 sequences are MGHDK and SYGVNS. Trimming shortened V by 9 bases and J by 5 bases, and 20 bases separated the two germline ends. The CDR3 DNA reads as TGTGCCAGTGCGGACCCAGGGATTGTCAACGAGCAGTACTTC. Its translation is CASADPGIVNEQYF.